This TCR beta chain was documented in a study of graft-versus-host responses after intestinal transplantation. Study conclusions and caveats: Investigators detected GvH clones in recipient marrow, with some emerging earlier in ileum or blood. Within the allografts of patients who had graft-donor T cell macrochimerism, graft-versus-host to host-versus-graft clonal ratios were high.

Of note for this clone: Its target is not known.

The CDR3 is made up of 14 amino acids. The germline gives CDR1 LGHNA, CDR2 YSLEER. With V trimmed by 4 bases and J by 9 bases, 5 bases remained unmatched. Libraries were prepared by immunoSEQ multiplex PCR; TCRdb keeps only in-frame clonotypes and omits some of them. Of more than 65,000 clones in the sample, over 75% were seen once. This clonotype was sampled from a human donor who was the organ donor for an intestinal transplant. This material consisted of unstimulated CD4+ T cells sorted from spleen or lymph node cells, taken before transplant. V and J are TRBV4-3 and TRBJ1-4; 10 bases match TRBD1. The CDR3 region is CASSLRQGAQKLFF. CDR3 sequence (DNA): TGCGCCAGCAGCCTAAGACAGGGGGCGCAAAAACTGTTTTTT.